This T cell receptor beta chain was captured by sequencing in a study of CD8+ T cells in alopecia areata. In the study overall: Patients in the study were on tofacitinib for 6 to 18 months, then off it for 6 months. Broader study findings: The study found that many expanded lesional clones persisted in scalp and blood during tofacitinib. Administration of tofacitinib significantly diminished scalp clonality and expanded CD8+ clones within the top 100.

Regarding treatment: oral pan-JAK inhibitor, 5-10 mg twice daily. Samples from alopecia areata patients were lesional scalp punch biopsies and peripheral blood. Sequencing templates came from extracted RNA that was reverse transcribed into cDNA. Sequenced by immunoSEQ multiplex PCR; TCRdb stores in-frame clones only, minus some. Of about 200,000 clones listed, more than 45% are singletons. J was trimmed by 5 bases and V by 6 bases; bases with no gene match: 14. The CDR3 sequence is 16 residues long. The germline V gene encodes CDR1 GTSNPN and CDR2 SVGIG (reference sequence). For this clone: The antigen is not known.

The chain links TRBV30 to TRBJ2-2, with 8 bases lining up with TRBD1. The TCR originated in a human donor with alopecia areata. Source: CD4+ T cells sorted from blood, taken at week 4, from a patient treated with tofacitinib. The CDR3 DNA is TGTGCCTGTAATCGAGACAGGGGATCGGGAACCGGGGAGCTGTTTTTT. Translating gives CACNRDRGSGTGELFF.